Listed below are T cell receptor beta chains from one sample, sequenced in a study of graft-versus-host responses after intestinal transplantation. The antigens these receptors bind are not known. Clones were sequenced by immunoSEQ multiplex PCR, and TCRdb holds only the in-frame ones, with some missing. The sample lists tens of thousands of clones, roughly 90% occurring once. Material: unstimulated CD8+ T cells sorted from spleen or lymph node cells, obtained before intestinal transplant. Receptor source: a human donor who received an intestinal transplant. Each CDR3 is given with its conserved first and last residue. D genes are given only for firm matches. Only some rows state a clone size, as once, few, many or a class for expanded clones.

D: NA; J: TRBJ2-7; length: 15; V: TRBV7-9; size: NA; DNA: TGTGCCAGCAGACGGGGGACTGGGAGCTCCTACGAGCAGTACTTC; CDR3: CASRRGTGSSYEQYF
D: NA; J: TRBJ2-3; length: 15; V: TRBV9; size: NA; DNA: TGTGCCAGCAGCGTAGCAGCGGATCTGGGCGTAGGGCAGTATTTT; CDR3: CASSVAADLGVGQYF
D: TRBD2; J: TRBJ2-2; length: 16; V: TRBV7-8; size: NA; DNA: TGTGCCAGCACCCCTACGGGACTAGAGGGGCCCGGGGAGCTGTTTTTT; CDR3: CASTPTGLEGPGELFF
D: NA; J: TRBJ2-5; length: 13; V: TRBV19; size: NA; DNA: TGTGCCAGTAGCGCCTGGGGCGGAGAGACCCAGTACTTC; CDR3: CASSAWGGETQYF
D: TRBD1; J: TRBJ1-1; length: 11; V: TRBV5-6; size: NA; DNA: TGTGCCAGCGCAGGGGGGACTGAAGCTTTCTTT; CDR3: CASAGGTEAFF
D: TRBD1; J: TRBJ1-6; length: 17; V: TRBV7-6; size: once; DNA: TGTGCCAGCAGCTTAGTATCAGGGGGGACTGGTAATTCACCCCTCCACTTT; CDR3: CASSLVSGGTGNSPLHF
D: TRBD2; J: TRBJ2-1; length: 15; V: TRBV28; size: NA; DNA: TGTGCCAGCAGTTTGCCGGAGCGGGAGTGGAATGAGCAGTTCTTC; CDR3: CASSLPEREWNEQFF
D: TRBD1; J: TRBJ2-3; length: 16; V: TRBV28; size: NA; DNA: TGTGCCAGCAGTTTCTGGACAGGGTCCCTCGCAGATACGCAGTATTTT; CDR3: CASSFWTGSLADTQYF
D: NA; J: TRBJ2-1; length: 18; V: TRBV9; size: NA; DNA: TGTGCCAGCAGCGATTTCCGGGACACGCCAGATCTTAAGGGTGAGCAGTTCTTC; CDR3: CASSDFRDTPDLKGEQFF
D: NA; J: TRBJ2-7; length: 16; V: TRBV6-5; size: NA; DNA: TGTGCCAGCAGTTACTCCGGGGCAGGGGCGTCCTACGAGCAGTACTTC; CDR3: CASSYSGAGASYEQYF
D: NA; J: TRBJ1-4; length: 15; V: TRBV21-1; size: NA; DNA: TGTGCCAGCAGCTCTGGCCCGGACAGGGACGAAAAACTGTTTTTT; CDR3: CASSSGPDRDEKLFF
D: TRBD2; J: TRBJ2-7; length: 17; V: TRBV18; size: NA; DNA: TGTGCCAGCTCACCACCCGGGGGGACTAGCGGAACCTACGAGCAGTACTTC; CDR3: CASSPPGGTSGTYEQYF
D: TRBD1; J: TRBJ1-4; length: 17; V: TRBV4-1; size: NA; DNA: TGCGCCAGCAGCCAAACCCGGCTGGACAGGGATAATGAAAAACTGTTTTTT; CDR3: CASSQTRLDRDNEKLFF
D: TRBD2; J: TRBJ2-4; length: 16; V: TRBV4-1; size: NA; DNA: TGCGCCAGCAGCCAAGATGGGCGGGGGGGCTCAAACATTCAGTACTTC; CDR3: CASSQDGRGGSNIQYF
D: TRBD1; J: TRBJ1-2; length: 18; V: TRBV2; size: NA; DNA: TGTGCCAGCAGTGAAGTGAGGACAGGGGCCCTACTGAACTATGGCTACACCTTC; CDR3: CASSEVRTGALLNYGYTF
D: NA; J: TRBJ2-3; length: 15; V: TRBV13; size: NA; DNA: TGTGCCAGCAGCCCCCTTTGGCGGGGCACAGATACGCAGTATTTT; CDR3: CASSPLWRGTDTQYF
D: TRBD1; J: TRBJ1-1; length: 17; V: TRBV7-9; size: NA; DNA: TGTGCCAGCAGCGGAGCTTGGACAGGGTCGATGAACACTGAAGCTTTCTTT; CDR3: CASSGAWTGSMNTEAFF
D: NA; J: TRBJ1-4; length: 16; V: TRBV4-2; size: few; DNA: TGTGCCAGCAGCCAAGAGGAAGGGGCAACTAATGAAAAACTGTTTTTT; CDR3: CASSQEEGATNEKLFF
D: TRBD1; J: TRBJ2-2; length: 14; V: TRBV5-1; size: NA; DNA: TGCGCCAGCAGCCCAGGGACAGGAACCGGGGAGCTGTTTTTT; CDR3: CASSPGTGTGELFF
D: NA; J: TRBJ2-5; length: 14; V: TRBV11-2; size: NA; DNA: TGTGCCAGCAGCTCGACAGGTTGGGGGGAGACCCAGTACTTC; CDR3: CASSSTGWGETQYF
D: NA; J: TRBJ1-1; length: 13; V: TRBV15; size: NA; DNA: TGTGCCACCAGCAAACAGGCGAACACTGAAGCTTTCTTT; CDR3: CATSKQANTEAFF
D: NA; J: TRBJ2-1; length: 16; V: TRBV6-1; size: NA; DNA: TGTGCCAGCAGTGCGTCGGGGGTGCGTGTGTATGATGAGCAGTTCTTC; CDR3: CASSASGVRVYDEQFF
D: TRBD1; J: TRBJ2-7; length: 14; V: TRBV2; size: once; DNA: TGTGCCAGCAGTAAGACAGGGGGGATCGACGAGCAGTACTTC; CDR3: CASSKTGGIDEQYF
D: TRBD1; J: TRBJ2-2; length: 16; V: TRBV6-1; size: NA; DNA: TGTGCCAGCAGTGAGAGGGGGCGACTAAGCACCGGGGAGCTGTTTTTT; CDR3: CASSERGRLSTGELFF
D: NA; J: TRBJ1-5; length: 14; V: TRBV11-2; size: NA; DNA: TGTGCCAGCAGCTTAGCCCATAGCAATCAGCCCCAGCATTTT; CDR3: CASSLAHSNQPQHF
D: TRBD2; J: TRBJ2-1; length: 18; V: TRBV29-1; size: once; DNA: TGCAGCGTTGAATTCACCGAACTAGCGGGGGCCCTATACAATGAGCAGTTCTTC; CDR3: CSVEFTELAGALYNEQFF
D: NA; J: TRBJ1-2; length: 14; V: TRBV7-9; size: NA; DNA: TGTGCCAGCAGCTCCCGGGGGGAAACCTATGGCTACACCTTC; CDR3: CASSSRGETYGYTF
D: NA; J: TRBJ2-3; length: 13; V: TRBV28; size: NA; DNA: TGTGCCAGCCTCGGCCTCGGGACAGATACGCAGTATTTT; CDR3: CASLGLGTDTQYF
D: TRBD1; J: TRBJ1-6; length: 18; V: TRBV19; size: NA; DNA: TGTGCCAGTAGTCTTCCAGGGACAGGGAGCTCCTATAATTCACCCCTCCACTTT; CDR3: CASSLPGTGSSYNSPLHF
D: NA; J: TRBJ2-1; length: 13; V: TRBV7-2; size: NA; DNA: TGTGCCAGCAGGGAGGACAGCTTCAATGAGCAGTTCTTC; CDR3: CASREDSFNEQFF
D: NA; J: TRBJ2-5; length: 17; V: TRBV28; size: once; DNA: TGTGCCAGCAGCTCTAGGGCGACAGATCTGGCGGATGGGACCCAGTACTTC; CDR3: CASSSRATDLADGTQYF
D: TRBD1; J: TRBJ1-4; length: 15; V: TRBV19; size: few; DNA: TGTGCCAGTAGGGGAGCGACAGGGCGAAGTGAAAAACTGTTTTTT; CDR3: CASRGATGRSEKLFF
D: NA; J: TRBJ1-5; length: 14; V: TRBV5-4; size: few; DNA: TGTGCCAGCAGCTTGGAGGGGAGCAATCAGCCCCAGCATTTT; CDR3: CASSLEGSNQPQHF
D: NA; J: TRBJ2-1; length: 12; V: TRBV7-2; size: NA; DNA: TGTGCCAGCAGCTTAGTACTTCATGAGCAGTTCTTC; CDR3: CASSLVLHEQFF
D: NA; J: TRBJ2-4; length: 16; V: TRBV5-6; size: NA; DNA: TGTGCCAGCAGCTTTTGGGGGGAAGGAGCCAAAAACATTCAGTACTTC; CDR3: CASSFWGEGAKNIQYF
D: NA; J: TRBJ1-3; length: 14; V: TRBV9; size: few; DNA: TGTGCCAGCAGCCCAGACAGCTCTGGAAACACCATATATTTT; CDR3: CASSPDSSGNTIYF
D: TRBD2; J: TRBJ2-1; length: 17; V: TRBV4-1; size: NA; DNA: TGCGCCAGCAGCCAAGGTTGGGGGGGGGAACACTACAATGAGCAGTTCTTC; CDR3: CASSQGWGGEHYNEQFF
D: NA; J: TRBJ2-7; length: 13; V: TRBV27; size: NA; DNA: TGTGCCAGCAGTTTAGGAGCCTCCTACGAGCAGTACTTC; CDR3: CASSLGASYEQYF
D: TRBD1; J: TRBJ2-1; length: 17; V: TRBV4-1; size: NA; DNA: TGCGCCAGCAGCCAATCCCAGGACAGGGAGGTGGACAATGAGCAGTTCTTC; CDR3: CASSQSQDREVDNEQFF
D: TRBD1; J: TRBJ2-5; length: 12; V: TRBV10-3; size: NA; DNA: TGTGCCACCCAGGACAGGACTGAGACCCAGTACTTC; CDR3: CATQDRTETQYF
D: NA; J: TRBJ2-7; length: 14; V: TRBV29-1; size: NA; DNA: TGCAGCGTTCAGACAGCTCTTTCGGCCTACGAGCAGTACTTC; CDR3: CSVQTALSAYEQYF
D: TRBD1; J: TRBJ1-2; length: 14; V: TRBV27; size: NA; DNA: TGTGCCAGCAGTTTAGGGGGGACAGGGCATGGCTACACCTTC; CDR3: CASSLGGTGHGYTF
D: NA; J: TRBJ2-2; length: 13; V: TRBV29-1; size: NA; DNA: TGCAGCGGCACCGGACTGGGCGCCGGGGAGCTGTTTTTT; CDR3: CSGTGLGAGELFF
D: NA; J: TRBJ2-1; length: 14; V: TRBV7-8; size: NA; DNA: TGTGCCAGCAGCTTATCGGCGGAATACAATGAGCAGTTCTTC; CDR3: CASSLSAEYNEQFF
D: TRBD2; J: TRBJ2-1; length: 15; V: TRBV28; size: NA; DNA: TGTGCCAGCAGCCCGAGCGGGAGCACCTACAATGAGCAGTTCTTC; CDR3: CASSPSGSTYNEQFF
D: TRBD2; J: TRBJ2-1; length: 15; V: TRBV28; size: once; DNA: TGTGCCAGCAGTTTAGAGCGGGGGGTTTCCAATGAGCAGTTCTTC; CDR3: CASSLERGVSNEQFF
D: NA; J: TRBJ2-7; length: 14; V: TRBV5-8; size: NA; DNA: TGTGCCAGCAGCCGGAGGGGGGGTAGTTACGAGCAGTACTTC; CDR3: CASSRRGGSYEQYF
D: TRBD1; J: TRBJ2-7; length: 15; V: TRBV5-4; size: NA; DNA: TGTGCCAGCAGCTTTTCAGACAGGGGGCCCTACGAGCAGTACTTC; CDR3: CASSFSDRGPYEQYF
D: TRBD1; J: TRBJ1-5; length: 16; V: TRBV19; size: once; DNA: TGTGCCAGTAGTTCACCCGGACAGGGGGCTAATCAGCCCCAGCATTTT; CDR3: CASSSPGQGANQPQHF
D: NA; J: TRBJ1-2; length: 13; V: TRBV15; size: NA; DNA: TGTGCCATCAGGGTCGGGGGGGATTATGGCTACACCTTC; CDR3: CAIRVGGDYGYTF
D: NA; J: TRBJ1-2; length: 12; V: TRBV2; size: NA; DNA: TGTGCCAGCATCTCAGGGCGTGGAGGCTACACCTTC; CDR3: CASISGRGGYTF
D: NA; J: TRBJ2-1; length: 14; V: TRBV4-1; size: NA; DNA: TGCGCCAGCAGCCAAATAGACACCTACAATGAGCAGTTCTTC; CDR3: CASSQIDTYNEQFF
D: TRBD2; J: TRBJ2-3; length: 18; V: TRBV2; size: NA; DNA: TGTGCCAGCAGAGGGACTAGCGGGGGGGCCTTTCGCACAGATACGCAGTATTTT; CDR3: CASRGTSGGAFRTDTQYF
D: TRBD1; J: TRBJ1-2; length: 14; V: TRBV5-6; size: few; DNA: TGTGCCAGCAGTTATACCGGGACAGGGTACGGCTACACCTTC; CDR3: CASSYTGTGYGYTF
D: NA; J: TRBJ2-1; length: 15; V: TRBV5-1; size: once; DNA: TGCGCCAGCTCCCCGGAGACTCCCCGCACCAATGAGCAGTTCTTC; CDR3: CASSPETPRTNEQFF